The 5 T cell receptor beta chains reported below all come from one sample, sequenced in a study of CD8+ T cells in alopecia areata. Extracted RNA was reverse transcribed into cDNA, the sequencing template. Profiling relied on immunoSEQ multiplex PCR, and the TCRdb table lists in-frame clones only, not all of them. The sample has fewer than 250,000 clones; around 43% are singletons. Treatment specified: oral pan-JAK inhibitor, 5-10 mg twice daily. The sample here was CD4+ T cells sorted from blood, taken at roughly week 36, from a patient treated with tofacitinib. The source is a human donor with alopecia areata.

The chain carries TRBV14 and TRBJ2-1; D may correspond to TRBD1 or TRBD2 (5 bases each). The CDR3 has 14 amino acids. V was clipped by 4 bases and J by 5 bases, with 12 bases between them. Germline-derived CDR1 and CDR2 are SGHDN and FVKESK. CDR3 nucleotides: TGTGCCAGCAGCCGGGGAGACAGAGACAATGAGCAGTTCTTC. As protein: CASSRGDRDNEQFF.

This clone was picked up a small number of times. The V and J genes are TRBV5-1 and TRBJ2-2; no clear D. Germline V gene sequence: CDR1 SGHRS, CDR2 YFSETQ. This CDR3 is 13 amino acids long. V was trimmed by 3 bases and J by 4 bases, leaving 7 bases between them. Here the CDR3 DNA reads TGCGCCAGCAGCTACCAGGTCACCGGGGAGCTGTTTTTT. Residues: CASSYQVTGELFF.

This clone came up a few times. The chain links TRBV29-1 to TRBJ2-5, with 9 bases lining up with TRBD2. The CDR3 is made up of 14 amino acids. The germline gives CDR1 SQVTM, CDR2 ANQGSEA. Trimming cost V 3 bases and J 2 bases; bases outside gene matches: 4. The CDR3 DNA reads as TGCAGCGTTGAGGGACTAGCTGTTCAAGAGACCCAGTACTTC. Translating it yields CSVEGLAVQETQYF. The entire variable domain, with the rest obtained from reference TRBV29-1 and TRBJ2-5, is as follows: SAVISQKPSRDICQRGTSLTIQCQVDSQVTMMFWYRQQPGQSLTLIATANQGSEATYESGFVIDKFPISRPNLTFSTLTVSNMSPEDSSIYLCSVEGLAVQETQYFGPGTRLLVL.

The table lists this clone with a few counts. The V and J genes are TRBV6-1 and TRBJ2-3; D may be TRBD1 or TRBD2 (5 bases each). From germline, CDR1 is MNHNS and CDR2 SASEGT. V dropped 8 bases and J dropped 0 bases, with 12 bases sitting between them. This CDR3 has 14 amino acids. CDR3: CASVGEISTDTQYF. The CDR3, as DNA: TGTGCCAGCGTGGGGGAGATTAGCACAGATACGCAGTATTTT.

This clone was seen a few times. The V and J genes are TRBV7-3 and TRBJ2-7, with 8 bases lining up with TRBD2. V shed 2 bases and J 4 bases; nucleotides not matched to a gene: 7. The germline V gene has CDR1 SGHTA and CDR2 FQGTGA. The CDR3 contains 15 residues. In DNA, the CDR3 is TGTGCCAGCAGCTTAGCGGCGGGAGGAGTTTACGAGCAGTACTTC. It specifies CASSLAAGGVYEQYF.